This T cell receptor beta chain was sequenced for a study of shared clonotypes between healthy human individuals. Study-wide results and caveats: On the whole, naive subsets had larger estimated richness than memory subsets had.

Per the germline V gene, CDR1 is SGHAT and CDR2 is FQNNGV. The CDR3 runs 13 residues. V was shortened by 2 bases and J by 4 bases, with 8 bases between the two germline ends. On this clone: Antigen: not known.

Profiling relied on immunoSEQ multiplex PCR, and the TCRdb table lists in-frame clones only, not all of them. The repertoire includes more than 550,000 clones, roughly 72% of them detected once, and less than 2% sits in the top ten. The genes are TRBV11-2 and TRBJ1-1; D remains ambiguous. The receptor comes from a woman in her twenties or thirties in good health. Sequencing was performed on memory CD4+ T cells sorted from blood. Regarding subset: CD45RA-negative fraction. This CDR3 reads CASSLFEGTEAFF. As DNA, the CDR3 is TGTGCCAGCAGCTTATTCGAGGGCACTGAAGCTTTCTTT.